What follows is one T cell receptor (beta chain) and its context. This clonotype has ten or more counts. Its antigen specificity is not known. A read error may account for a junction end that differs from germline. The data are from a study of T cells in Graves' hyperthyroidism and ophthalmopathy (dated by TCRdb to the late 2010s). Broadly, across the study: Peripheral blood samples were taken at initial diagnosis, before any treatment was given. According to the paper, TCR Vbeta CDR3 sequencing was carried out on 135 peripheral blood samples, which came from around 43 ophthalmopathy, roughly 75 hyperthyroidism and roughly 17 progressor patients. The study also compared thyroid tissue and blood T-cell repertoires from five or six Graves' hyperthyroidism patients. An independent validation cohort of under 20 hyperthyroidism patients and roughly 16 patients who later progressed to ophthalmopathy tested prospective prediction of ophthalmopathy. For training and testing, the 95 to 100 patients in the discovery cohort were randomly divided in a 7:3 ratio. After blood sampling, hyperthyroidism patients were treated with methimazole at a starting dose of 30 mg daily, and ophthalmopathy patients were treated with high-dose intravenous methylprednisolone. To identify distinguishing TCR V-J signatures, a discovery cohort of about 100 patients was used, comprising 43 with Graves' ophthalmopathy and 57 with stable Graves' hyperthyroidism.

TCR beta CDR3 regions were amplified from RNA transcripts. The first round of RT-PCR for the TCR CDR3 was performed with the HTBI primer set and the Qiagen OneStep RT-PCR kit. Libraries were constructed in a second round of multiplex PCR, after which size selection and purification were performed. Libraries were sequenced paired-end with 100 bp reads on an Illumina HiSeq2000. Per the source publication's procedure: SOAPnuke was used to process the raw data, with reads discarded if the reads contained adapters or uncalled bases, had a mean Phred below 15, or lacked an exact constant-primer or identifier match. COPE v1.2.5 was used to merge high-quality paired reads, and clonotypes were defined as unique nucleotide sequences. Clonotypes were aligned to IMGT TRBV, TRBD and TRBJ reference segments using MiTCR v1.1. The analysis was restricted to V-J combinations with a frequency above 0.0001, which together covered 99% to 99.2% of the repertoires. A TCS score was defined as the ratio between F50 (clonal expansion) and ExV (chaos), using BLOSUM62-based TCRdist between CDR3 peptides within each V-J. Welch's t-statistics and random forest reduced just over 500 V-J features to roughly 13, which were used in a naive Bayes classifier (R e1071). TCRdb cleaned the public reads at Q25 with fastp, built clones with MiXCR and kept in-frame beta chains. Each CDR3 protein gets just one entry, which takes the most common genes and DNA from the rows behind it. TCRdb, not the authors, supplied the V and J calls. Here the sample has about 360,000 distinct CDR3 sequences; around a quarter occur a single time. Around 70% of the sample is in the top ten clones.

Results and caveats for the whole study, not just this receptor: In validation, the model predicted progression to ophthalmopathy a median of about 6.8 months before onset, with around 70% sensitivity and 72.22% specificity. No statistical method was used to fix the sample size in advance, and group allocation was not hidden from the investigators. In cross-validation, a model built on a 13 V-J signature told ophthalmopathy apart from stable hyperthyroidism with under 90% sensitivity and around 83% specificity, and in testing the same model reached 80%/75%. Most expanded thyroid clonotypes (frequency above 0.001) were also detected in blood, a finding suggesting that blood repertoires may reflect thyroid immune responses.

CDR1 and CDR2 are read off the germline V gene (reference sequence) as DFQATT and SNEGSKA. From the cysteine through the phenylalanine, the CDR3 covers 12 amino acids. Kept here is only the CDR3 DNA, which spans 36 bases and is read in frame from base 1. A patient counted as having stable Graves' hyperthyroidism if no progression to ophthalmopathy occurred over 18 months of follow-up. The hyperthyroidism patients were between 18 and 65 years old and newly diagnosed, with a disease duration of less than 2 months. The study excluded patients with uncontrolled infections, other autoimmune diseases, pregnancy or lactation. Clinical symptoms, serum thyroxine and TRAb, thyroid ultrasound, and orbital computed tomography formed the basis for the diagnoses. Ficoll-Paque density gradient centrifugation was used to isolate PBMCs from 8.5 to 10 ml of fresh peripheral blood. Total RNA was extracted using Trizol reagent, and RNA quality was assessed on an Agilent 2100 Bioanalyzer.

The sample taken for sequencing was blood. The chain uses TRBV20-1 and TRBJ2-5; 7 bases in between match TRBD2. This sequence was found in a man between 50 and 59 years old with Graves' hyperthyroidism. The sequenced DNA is TGCAGTGGTAGAGCGGGGCAAGAGACCCAGTACTTC. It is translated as CSGRAGQETQYF.